This T cell receptor (beta chain) came from a study of radiation and T cells in renal cell carcinoma. General observations from the study: From baseline, blood top tumor clonotypes peaked at 2 weeks post-radiation.

About this clone: Its antigen is still unknown.

TCRdb's copy holds only in-frame clones and misses some; the assay was immunoSEQ multiplex PCR. Of 130,000 to 150,000 clones detected, 75% to 90% appear once; the ten largest clones hold about 17%. The time point here: blood 4 weeks post-SBRT, at nephrectomy. Regarding treatment: 15 Gy SBRT to primary tumor, nephrectomy 4 weeks later. The CDR3 has 15 amino acids. V lost 5 bases, J lost 3 bases, and 13 bases lay in between. The germline CDR1 and CDR2 sequences are LNHDA and SQIVND (reference sequence). Specimen: blood, collected from a patient whose treatment included radiotherapy and nephrectomy. The chain uses TRBV19 and TRBJ1-4; weak D call: TRBD1 (5 bases). This receptor was taken from a woman between 50 and 59 years old with renal cell carcinoma. The CDR3 DNA sequence: TGTGCCAGTAGTCCAAACAGGCCGTCTAATGAAAAACTGTTTTTT. Translating it yields CASSPNRPSNEKLFF. Full variable domain (outside the CDR3, taken from reference TRBV19 and TRBJ1-4): DGGITQSPKYLFRKEGQNVTLSCEQNLNHDAMYWYRQDPGQGLRLIYYSQIVNDFQKGDIAEGYSVSREKKESFPLTVTSAQKNPTAFYLCASSPNRPSNEKLFFGSGTQLSVL.